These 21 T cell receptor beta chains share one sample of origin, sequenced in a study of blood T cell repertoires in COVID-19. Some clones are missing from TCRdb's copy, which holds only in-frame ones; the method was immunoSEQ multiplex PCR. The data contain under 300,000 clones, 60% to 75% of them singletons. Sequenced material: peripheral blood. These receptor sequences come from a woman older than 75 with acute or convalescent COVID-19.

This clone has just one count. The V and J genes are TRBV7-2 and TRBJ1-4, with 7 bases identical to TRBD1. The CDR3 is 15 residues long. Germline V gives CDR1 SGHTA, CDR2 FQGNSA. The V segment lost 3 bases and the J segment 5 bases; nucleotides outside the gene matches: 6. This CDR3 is CASSFRQGQNEKLFF. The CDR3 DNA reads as TGTGCCAGCAGCTTCCGACAGGGACAGAATGAAAAACTGTTTTTT. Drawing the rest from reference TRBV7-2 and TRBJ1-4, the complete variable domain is GAGVSQSPSNKVTEKGKDVELRCDPISGHTALYWYRQSLGQGLEFLIYFQGNSAPDKSGLPSDRFSAERTGGSVSTLTIQRTQQEDSAVYLCASSFRQGQNEKLFFGSGTQLSVL.

In DNA, the CDR3 is TGTGCCAGCTCACAAGCGGGAGCAAACACCGGGGAGCTGTTTTTT. Its protein is CASSQAGANTGELFF. V gene TRBV2 combines with J gene TRBJ2-2; 8 nucleotides match TRBD2. Germline V gene sequence: CDR1 SNHLY, CDR2 FYNNEI. The CDR3 is 15 amino acids. V lost 8 bases, J lost 2 bases, and 7 bases stayed unmatched.

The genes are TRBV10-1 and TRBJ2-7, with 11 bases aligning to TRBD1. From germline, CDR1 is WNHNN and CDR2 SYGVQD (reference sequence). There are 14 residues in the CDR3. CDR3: CATTSGTGGREQYF. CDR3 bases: TGCGCAACAACCTCGGGGACAGGGGGTAGGGAGCAGTACTTC.

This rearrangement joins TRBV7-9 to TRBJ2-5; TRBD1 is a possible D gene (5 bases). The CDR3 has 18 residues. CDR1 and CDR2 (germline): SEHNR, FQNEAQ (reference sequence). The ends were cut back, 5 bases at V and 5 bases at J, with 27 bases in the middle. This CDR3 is CASSPIQQVIPKSETQYF. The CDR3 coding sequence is TGTGCCAGCAGCCCGATACAACAGGTGATCCCGAAGTCGGAGACCCAGTACTTC.

The CDR3 region is CASSWGTENTEAFF. The CDR3, as DNA: TGTGCCAGTAGTTGGGGGACAGAAAACACTGAAGCTTTCTTT. The V gene is TRBV19, the J gene TRBJ1-1, with 7 positions matching TRBD1. Germline V CDR1 and CDR2: LNHDA, SQIVND (reference sequence). The CDR3 consists of 14 residues. The ends lost 5 bases at V and 2 bases at J; junction bases unmatched: 5.

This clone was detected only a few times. The CDR3 loop reads CAILPRGTLNTGELFF. In DNA form, the CDR3 reads TGTGCCATCCTCCCCAGGGGTACTTTGAACACCGGGGAGCTGTTTTTT. The chain recombines TRBV2 with TRBJ2-2, with TRBD1 as a possible D gene (6 bases). Trimming cost V 10 bases and J 1 base, with 19 bases left between them. Per germline, CDR1 SNHLY and CDR2 FYNNEI. This CDR3 spans 16 amino acids.

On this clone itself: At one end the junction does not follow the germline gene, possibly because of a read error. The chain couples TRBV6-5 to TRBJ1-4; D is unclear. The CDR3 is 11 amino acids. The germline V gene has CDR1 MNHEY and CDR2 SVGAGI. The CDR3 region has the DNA TGTGCCAGCACCTCTAACGAAAAACTGTTTTTT. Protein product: CASTSNEKLFF.

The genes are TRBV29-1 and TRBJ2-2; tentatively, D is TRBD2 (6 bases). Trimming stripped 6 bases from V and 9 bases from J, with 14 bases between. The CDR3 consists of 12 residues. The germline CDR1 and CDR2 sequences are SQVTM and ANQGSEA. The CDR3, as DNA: TGCAGCGTGGGACTCAGTAAACGGGAGCTGTTTTTT. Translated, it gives CSVGLSKRELFF.

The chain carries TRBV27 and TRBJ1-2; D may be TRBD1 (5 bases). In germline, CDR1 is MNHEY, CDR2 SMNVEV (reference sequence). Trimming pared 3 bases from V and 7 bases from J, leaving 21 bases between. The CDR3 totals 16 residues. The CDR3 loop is CASSLYGPARVGGYTF. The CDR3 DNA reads TGTGCCAGCAGTTTGTACGGCCCAGCCAGGGTGGGTGGCTACACCTTC.

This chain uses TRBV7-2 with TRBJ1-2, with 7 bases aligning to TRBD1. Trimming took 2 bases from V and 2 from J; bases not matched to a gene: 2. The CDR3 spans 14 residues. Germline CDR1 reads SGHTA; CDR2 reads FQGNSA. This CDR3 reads CASSLQTGNYGYTF. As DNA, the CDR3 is TGTGCCAGCAGCTTACAGACAGGGAACTATGGCTACACCTTC. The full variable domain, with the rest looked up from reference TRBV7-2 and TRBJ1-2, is GAGVSQSPSNKVTEKGKDVELRCDPISGHTALYWYRQSLGQGLEFLIYFQGNSAPDKSGLPSDRFSAERTGGSVSTLTIQRTQQEDSAVYLCASSLQTGNYGYTFGSGTRLTVV.

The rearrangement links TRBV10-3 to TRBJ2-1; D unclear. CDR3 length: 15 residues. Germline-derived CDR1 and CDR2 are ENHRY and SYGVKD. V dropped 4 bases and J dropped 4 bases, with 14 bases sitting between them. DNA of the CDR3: TGTGCCATCAGTGCGTCCCGGGTCGGTTACAATGAGCAGTTCTTC. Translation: CAISASRVGYNEQFF.

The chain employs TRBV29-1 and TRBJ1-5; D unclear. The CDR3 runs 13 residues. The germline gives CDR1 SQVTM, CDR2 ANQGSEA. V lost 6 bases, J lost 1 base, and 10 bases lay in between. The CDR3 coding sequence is TGCAGCGTCGTAAACACAAGCAATCAGCCCCAGCATTTT. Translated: CSVVNTSNQPQHF.

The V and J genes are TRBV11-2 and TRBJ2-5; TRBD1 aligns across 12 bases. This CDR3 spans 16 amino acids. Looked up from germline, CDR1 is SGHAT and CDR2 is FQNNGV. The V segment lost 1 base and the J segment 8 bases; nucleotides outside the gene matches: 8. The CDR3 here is CASSLGGTGGRVTQYF. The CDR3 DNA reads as TGTGCCAGCAGCTTAGGAGGGACAGGGGGCCGGGTAACCCAGTACTTC.

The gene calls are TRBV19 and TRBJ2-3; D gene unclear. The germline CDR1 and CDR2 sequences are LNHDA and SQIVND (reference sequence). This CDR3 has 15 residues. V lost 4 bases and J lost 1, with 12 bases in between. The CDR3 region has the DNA TGTGCCAGTAGTACAACCAGGTGGGGCACAGATACGCAGTATTTT. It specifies CASSTTRWGTDTQYF. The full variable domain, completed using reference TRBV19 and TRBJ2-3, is DGGITQSPKYLFRKEGQNVTLSCEQNLNHDAMYWYRQDPGQGLRLIYYSQIVNDFQKGDIAEGYSVSREKKESFPLTVTSAQKNPTAFYLCASSTTRWGTDTQYFGPGTRLTVL.

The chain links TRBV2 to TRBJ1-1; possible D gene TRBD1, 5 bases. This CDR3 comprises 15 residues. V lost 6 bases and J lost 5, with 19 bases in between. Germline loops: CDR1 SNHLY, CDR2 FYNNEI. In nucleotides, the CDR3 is TGTGCCAGCAGGGCGGGGGACCGGAGGGGAACTGAAGCTTTCTTT. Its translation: CASRAGDRRGTEAFF.

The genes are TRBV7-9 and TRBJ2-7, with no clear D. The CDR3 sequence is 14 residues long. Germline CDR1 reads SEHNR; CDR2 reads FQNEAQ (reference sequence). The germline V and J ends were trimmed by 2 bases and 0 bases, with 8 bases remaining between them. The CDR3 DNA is TGTGCCAGCAGCTTATCCGGTAGCTCCTACGAGCAGTACTTC. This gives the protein CASSLSGSSYEQYF. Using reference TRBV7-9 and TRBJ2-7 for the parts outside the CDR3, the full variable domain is DTGVSQNPRHKITKRGQNVTFRCDPISEHNRLYWYRQTLGQGPEFLTYFQNEAQLEKSRLLSDRFSAERPKGSFSTLEIQRTEQGDSAMYLCASSLSGSSYEQYFGPGTRLTVT.

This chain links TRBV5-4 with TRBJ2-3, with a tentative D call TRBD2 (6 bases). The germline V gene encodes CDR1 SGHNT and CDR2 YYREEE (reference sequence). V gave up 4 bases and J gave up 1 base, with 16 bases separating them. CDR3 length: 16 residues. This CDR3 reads CASSPPRASGTDTQYF. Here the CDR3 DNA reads TGTGCCAGCAGCCCCCCCCGGGCTAGCGGCACAGATACGCAGTATTTT. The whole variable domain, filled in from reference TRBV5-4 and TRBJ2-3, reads ETGVTQSPTHLIKTRGQQVTLRCSSQSGHNTVSWYQQALGQGPQFIFQYYREEENGRGNFPPRFSGLQFPNYSSELNVNALELDDSALYLCASSPPRASGTDTQYFGPGTRLTVL.

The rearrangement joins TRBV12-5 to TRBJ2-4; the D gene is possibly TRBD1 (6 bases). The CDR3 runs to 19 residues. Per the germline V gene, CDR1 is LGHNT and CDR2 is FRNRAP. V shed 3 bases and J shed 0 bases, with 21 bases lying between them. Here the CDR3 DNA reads TGTGCTAGTGGTTTTTGGTATAGGGGGAATATACTAGCCAAAAACATTCAGTACTTC. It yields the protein CASGFWYRGNILAKNIQYF.

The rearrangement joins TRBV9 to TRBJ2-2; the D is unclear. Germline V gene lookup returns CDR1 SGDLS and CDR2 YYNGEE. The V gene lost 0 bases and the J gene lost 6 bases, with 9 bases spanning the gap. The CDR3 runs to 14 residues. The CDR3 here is CASSVEVSAGELFF. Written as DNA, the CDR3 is TGTGCCAGCAGCGTAGAAGTGAGCGCCGGGGAGCTGTTTTTT.

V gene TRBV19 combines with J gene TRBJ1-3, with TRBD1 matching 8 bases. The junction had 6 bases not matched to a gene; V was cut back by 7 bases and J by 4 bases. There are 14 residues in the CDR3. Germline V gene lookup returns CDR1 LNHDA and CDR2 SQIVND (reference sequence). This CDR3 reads CASTGQGAGNTIYF. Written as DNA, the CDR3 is TGTGCCAGTACCGGTCAGGGGGCAGGAAACACCATATATTTT.

CDR3 coding DNA: TGCGCCAGCAGCTTGGAGGGGACAGGGGTAGATACGCAGTATTTT. Translation: CASSLEGTGVDTQYF. The chain uses TRBV5-1 and TRBJ2-3; 10 bases map to TRBD1. The CDR3 extends over 15 amino acids. With 0 bases clipped from V and 5 bases from J, the junction kept 3 bases outside the gene matches. The V gene's germline CDR1 is SGHRS and CDR2 YFSETQ.